This entry describes one T cell receptor beta chain. This record comes from a study of blood T cell repertoires in COVID-19. Assay: immunoSEQ multiplex PCR; the TCRdb copy retains only in-frame clones and omits some. The sample has nearly 200,000 clones; more than 80% are singletons. Trimming removed 2 bases at V and 3 bases at J, with 7 bases between. The CDR3 is 14 amino acids. Germline V gene data show CDR1 as LNHDA and CDR2 as SQIVND (reference sequence). J is TRBJ2-2 and V is TRBV19; D not resolved. Sequenced material: PBMCs or T cells enriched from blood (not recorded which). This receptor was taken from a young woman who had recovered from COVID-19. This CDR3 is CASSITGYTGELFF. The CDR3 DNA sequence: TGTGCCAGTAGTATAACGGGTTACACCGGGGAGCTGTTTTTT.